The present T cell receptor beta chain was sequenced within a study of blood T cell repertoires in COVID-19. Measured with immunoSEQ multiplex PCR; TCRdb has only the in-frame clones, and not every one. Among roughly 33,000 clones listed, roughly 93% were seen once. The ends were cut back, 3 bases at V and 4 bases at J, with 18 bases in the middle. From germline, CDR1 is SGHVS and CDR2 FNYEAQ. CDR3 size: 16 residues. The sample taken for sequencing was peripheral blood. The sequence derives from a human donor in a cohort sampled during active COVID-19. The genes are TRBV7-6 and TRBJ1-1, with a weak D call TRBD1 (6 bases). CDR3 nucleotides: TGTGCCAGCAGCTTCTCGGCGGGGGCGTTTAGCACTGAAGCTTTCTTT. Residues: CASSFSAGAFSTEAFF.